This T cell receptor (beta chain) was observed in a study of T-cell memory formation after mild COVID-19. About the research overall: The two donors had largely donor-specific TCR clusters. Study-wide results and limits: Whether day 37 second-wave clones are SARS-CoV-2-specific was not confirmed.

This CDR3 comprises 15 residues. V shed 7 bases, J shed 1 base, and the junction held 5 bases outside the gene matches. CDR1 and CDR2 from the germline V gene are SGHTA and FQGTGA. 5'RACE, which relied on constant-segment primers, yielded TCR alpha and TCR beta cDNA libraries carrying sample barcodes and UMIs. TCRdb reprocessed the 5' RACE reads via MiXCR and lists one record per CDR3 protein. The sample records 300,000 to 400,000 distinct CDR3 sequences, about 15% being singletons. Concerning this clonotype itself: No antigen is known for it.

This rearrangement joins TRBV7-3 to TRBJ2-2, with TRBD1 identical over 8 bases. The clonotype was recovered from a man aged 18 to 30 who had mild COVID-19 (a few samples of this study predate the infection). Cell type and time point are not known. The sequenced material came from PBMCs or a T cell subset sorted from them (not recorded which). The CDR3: CASTQQGGNTGELFF. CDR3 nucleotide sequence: TGTGCCAGCACCCAACAGGGGGGGAACACCGGGGAGCTGTTTTTT.